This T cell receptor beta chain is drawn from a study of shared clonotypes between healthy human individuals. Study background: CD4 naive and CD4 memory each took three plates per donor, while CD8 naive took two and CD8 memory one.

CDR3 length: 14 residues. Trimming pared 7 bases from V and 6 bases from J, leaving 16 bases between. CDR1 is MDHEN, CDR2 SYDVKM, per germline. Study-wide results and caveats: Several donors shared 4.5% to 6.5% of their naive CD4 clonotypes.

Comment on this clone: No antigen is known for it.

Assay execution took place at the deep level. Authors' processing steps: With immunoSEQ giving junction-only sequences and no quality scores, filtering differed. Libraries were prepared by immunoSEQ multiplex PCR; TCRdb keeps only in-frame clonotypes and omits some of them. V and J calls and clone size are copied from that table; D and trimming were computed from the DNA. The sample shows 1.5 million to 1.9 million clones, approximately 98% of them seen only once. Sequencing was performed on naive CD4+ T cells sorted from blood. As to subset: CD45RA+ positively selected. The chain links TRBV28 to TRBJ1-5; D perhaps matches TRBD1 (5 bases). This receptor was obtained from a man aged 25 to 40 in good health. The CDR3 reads CASNPGPALQPQHF. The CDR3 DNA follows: TGTGCCAGCAACCCGGGACCGGCTCTTCAGCCCCAGCATTTT.